A selection of T cell receptor beta chains follows, all from one sample in a study of blood T cell repertoires in COVID-19. Here immunoSEQ multiplex PCR was the method, and the copy in TCRdb shows in-frame clones only, minus some. The sample contains a few hundred thousand clones, around 87% of which appear only once. The source material was peripheral blood. Receptors were obtained from a woman between 50 and 59 years old who had recovered from COVID-19. The CDR3 runs from the conserved cysteine through the conserved F or W. The order of the fields is J gene, D gene, clone size, V gene, CDR3 length, CDR3 DNA, CDR3 protein. D genes are given only for firm matches. Only part of the rows carry a size: once, few, many, or a class if the clone is expanded.

j_gene: TRBJ1-3; d_gene: -; abundance: -; v_gene: TRBV5-4; len: 14; CDR3nt: TGTGCCAGCAGCGCAACAGGGTTTGGAAACACCATATATTTT; CDR3aa: CASSATGFGNTIYF
j_gene: TRBJ2-7; d_gene: -; abundance: -; v_gene: TRBV28; len: 14; CDR3nt: TGTGCCAGCAGTTTTAACAGCTTTACCTACGAGCAGTACTTC; CDR3aa: CASSFNSFTYEQYF
j_gene: TRBJ1-2; d_gene: TRBD1; abundance: -; v_gene: TRBV5-4; len: 14; CDR3nt: TGTGCCAGCAGCAAGAGGGACAGCTTCTATGGCTACACCTTC; CDR3aa: CASSKRDSFYGYTF
j_gene: TRBJ1-2; d_gene: -; abundance: -; v_gene: TRBV19; len: 15; CDR3nt: TGTGCCACCGCTCCCTCCGGCGAGGGTCCCTATGGCTACACCTTC; CDR3aa: CATAPSGEGPYGYTF
j_gene: TRBJ2-7; d_gene: -; abundance: -; v_gene: TRBV7-2; len: 15; CDR3nt: TGTGCCAGCAGCCTTAGCGGCGGCCGCTCCTACGAGCAGTACTTC; CDR3aa: CASSLSGGRSYEQYF
j_gene: TRBJ1-1; d_gene: TRBD1; abundance: -; v_gene: TRBV18; len: 12; CDR3nt: TGTGCCAGCTCACGGACAGGGACTGAAGCTTTCTTT; CDR3aa: CASSRTGTEAFF
j_gene: TRBJ1-1; d_gene: TRBD1; abundance: -; v_gene: TRBV28; len: 15; CDR3nt: TGTGCCAGCAGTTTTATAGGACAGGGGACCACTGAAGCTTTCTTT; CDR3aa: CASSFIGQGTTEAFF
j_gene: TRBJ1-2; d_gene: -; abundance: -; v_gene: TRBV27; len: 12; CDR3nt: TGTGCCAGCAGTGAACGGAACTATGGCTACACCTTC; CDR3aa: CASSERNYGYTF
j_gene: TRBJ1-5; d_gene: TRBD1; abundance: -; v_gene: TRBV12-3/TRBV12-4; len: 13; CDR3nt: TGTGCCAGCAGCGGACAGGGAAGTCAGCCCCAGCATTTT; CDR3aa: CASSGQGSQPQHF
j_gene: TRBJ2-1; d_gene: TRBD2; abundance: few; v_gene: TRBV9; len: 15; CDR3nt: TGTGCCAGCAGCGCGGGACTAGGCCCTCACAATGAGCAGTTCTTC; CDR3aa: CASSAGLGPHNEQFF
j_gene: TRBJ2-5; d_gene: -; abundance: few; v_gene: TRBV5-4; len: 13; CDR3nt: TGTGCCAGCAGCTTGTTCTTCCAAGAGACCCAGTACTTC; CDR3aa: CASSLFFQETQYF
j_gene: TRBJ2-7; d_gene: TRBD2; abundance: -; v_gene: TRBV13; len: 13; CDR3nt: TGTGCCAGCAGCCTAGCGGGGGGCCTCGAGCAGTACTTC; CDR3aa: CASSLAGGLEQYF
j_gene: TRBJ1-2; d_gene: -; abundance: -; v_gene: TRBV18; len: 14; CDR3nt: TGTGCCAGCTCGCTCGGGGAGGGCCATGGAGGCTACACCTTC; CDR3aa: CASSLGEGHGGYTF
j_gene: TRBJ2-2; d_gene: TRBD2; abundance: once; v_gene: TRBV7-9; len: 13; CDR3nt: TGTGCCAGCAGCCCCGGGGGGACCGGGGAGCTGTTTTTT; CDR3aa: CASSPGGTGELFF
j_gene: TRBJ1-2; d_gene: TRBD1; abundance: -; v_gene: TRBV4-3; len: 15; CDR3nt: TGCGCCAGCAGCCATGGGACAGGGGGCTCCTATGGCTACACCTTC; CDR3aa: CASSHGTGGSYGYTF
j_gene: TRBJ2-3; d_gene: -; abundance: -; v_gene: TRBV7-3; len: 12; CDR3nt: TGTGCCAGCAGCTTAAATTCGGATACGCAGTATTTT; CDR3aa: CASSLNSDTQYF
j_gene: TRBJ1-2; d_gene: TRBD1; abundance: -; v_gene: TRBV7-2; len: 15; CDR3nt: TGTGCCAGCAGCCCCAGACAGGGGTCAGACTATGGCTACACCTTC; CDR3aa: CASSPRQGSDYGYTF
j_gene: TRBJ1-5; d_gene: -; abundance: few; v_gene: TRBV5-6; len: 14; CDR3nt: TGTGCCAGCAGCTTGTGGACACGCAATCAGCCCCAGCATTTT; CDR3aa: CASSLWTRNQPQHF
j_gene: TRBJ2-3; d_gene: TRBD2; abundance: -; v_gene: TRBV6-4; len: 15; CDR3nt: TGTGCCAGCAGTTTGACTAGCGGGAGCACAGATACGCAGTATTTT; CDR3aa: CASSLTSGSTDTQYF
j_gene: TRBJ2-7; d_gene: TRBD2; abundance: -; v_gene: TRBV7-8; len: 18; CDR3nt: TGTGCCAGCAGCTTAGCCGCGACTAGCGGGTCGATTGGCCGCGAGCAGTACTTC; CDR3aa: CASSLAATSGSIGREQYF
j_gene: TRBJ2-1; d_gene: TRBD2; abundance: -; v_gene: TRBV30; len: 13; CDR3nt: TGTGCCTGGAGTAGCGGGAGGGGGGATGAGCAGTTCTTC; CDR3aa: CAWSSGRGDEQFF
j_gene: TRBJ1-4; d_gene: -; abundance: -; v_gene: TRBV18; len: 13; CDR3nt: TGTGCCAGCTCACCAGGGGCTAGTGAAAAACTGTTTTTT; CDR3aa: CASSPGASEKLFF
j_gene: TRBJ2-2; d_gene: TRBD2; abundance: -; v_gene: TRBV7-2; len: 15; CDR3nt: TGTGCCAGCAGCTTATCCCTAGCGGGAGCCGGGGAGCTGTTTTTT; CDR3aa: CASSLSLAGAGELFF
j_gene: TRBJ1-2; d_gene: TRBD1; abundance: -; v_gene: TRBV27; len: 16; CDR3nt: TGTGCCAGCAGTTTAAAGAGGCCGGACAGGGCTTCTGGCTACACCTTC; CDR3aa: CASSLKRPDRASGYTF
j_gene: TRBJ1-1; d_gene: TRBD1; abundance: -; v_gene: TRBV10-2; len: 12; CDR3nt: TGCGCCAGCAGAGACAGGGGCGCTGAAGCTTTCTTT; CDR3aa: CASRDRGAEAFF
j_gene: TRBJ2-1; d_gene: TRBD2; abundance: -; v_gene: TRBV9; len: 16; CDR3nt: TGTGCCAGCAGCGCACGTTTAATAGCGGGAGAAAATGAGCAGTTCTTC; CDR3aa: CASSARLIAGENEQFF
j_gene: TRBJ2-3; d_gene: TRBD2; abundance: -; v_gene: TRBV3-1/TRBV3-2; len: 16; CDR3nt: TGTGCCAGCAGCCAAGACGGGACTAGCGGGAGGGATACGCAGTATTTT; CDR3aa: CASSQDGTSGRDTQYF
j_gene: TRBJ2-5; d_gene: -; abundance: -; v_gene: TRBV4-2; len: 14; CDR3nt: TGTGCCAGCAGCCGTGCCCGGACAGAAGAGACCCAGTACTTC; CDR3aa: CASSRARTEETQYF
j_gene: TRBJ1-3; d_gene: -; abundance: -; v_gene: TRBV19; len: 15; CDR3nt: TGTGCCAGTACCATCGGACTGGCCTCTGGAAACACCATATATTTT; CDR3aa: CASTIGLASGNTIYF
j_gene: TRBJ2-5; d_gene: -; abundance: -; v_gene: TRBV13; len: 11; CDR3nt: TGTGCCAGCAGCTCCGCGGGGACCCAGTACTTC; CDR3aa: CASSSAGTQYF
j_gene: TRBJ1-5; d_gene: -; abundance: -; v_gene: TRBV27; len: 17; CDR3nt: TGTGCCAGCAGTTTATCACGACTGACAGGACCCAATCAGCCCCAGCATTTT; CDR3aa: CASSLSRLTGPNQPQHF
j_gene: TRBJ2-7; d_gene: TRBD2; abundance: few; v_gene: TRBV7-2; len: 15; CDR3nt: TGTGCCAGCAGCTTAGATAGGACTAGCGTCTACGAGCAGTACTTC; CDR3aa: CASSLDRTSVYEQYF
j_gene: TRBJ1-6; d_gene: -; abundance: -; v_gene: TRBV6-5; len: 13; CDR3nt: TGTGCCAGCAGCCGCACTCATAATTCACCCCTCCACTTT; CDR3aa: CASSRTHNSPLHF
j_gene: TRBJ2-2; d_gene: -; abundance: -; v_gene: TRBV9; len: 14; CDR3nt: TGTGCCAGCAGCCCCCCTGCGGGGTCCGGGGAGCTGTTTTTT; CDR3aa: CASSPPAGSGELFF
j_gene: TRBJ1-3; d_gene: -; abundance: once; v_gene: TRBV30; len: 14; CDR3nt: TGTGCCTGGAGCGGGACTGCTCTCGGAAACACCATATATTTT; CDR3aa: CAWSGTALGNTIYF
j_gene: TRBJ2-2; d_gene: TRBD2; abundance: -; v_gene: TRBV7-8; len: 17; CDR3nt: TGTGCCAGCAGCTTAGACCCGAGCGGGAGGCAGGGCGGGGAGCTGTTTTTT; CDR3aa: CASSLDPSGRQGGELFF
j_gene: TRBJ1-2; d_gene: TRBD1; abundance: -; v_gene: TRBV6-5; len: 12; CDR3nt: TGTGCCAGCACCGACAGGGATTCTGGCTACACCTTC; CDR3aa: CASTDRDSGYTF
j_gene: TRBJ2-1; d_gene: TRBD2; abundance: -; v_gene: TRBV11-3; len: 16; CDR3nt: TGTGCCAGCAGCCTATCAATAACCGGGACTAGGGATGAGCAGTTCTTC; CDR3aa: CASSLSITGTRDEQFF
j_gene: TRBJ2-6; d_gene: -; abundance: -; v_gene: TRBV7-9; len: 16; CDR3nt: TGTGCCAGCAGCTCCAGGACAGTCTCTGGGGCCAACGTCCTGACTTTC; CDR3aa: CASSSRTVSGANVLTF
j_gene: TRBJ2-6; d_gene: -; abundance: -; v_gene: TRBV15; len: 18; CDR3nt: TGTGCCACCAGCAGTTTCGGGTTCGGAAGACCTGGGGCCAACGTCCTGACTTTC; CDR3aa: CATSSFGFGRPGANVLTF
j_gene: TRBJ2-7; d_gene: TRBD2; abundance: once; v_gene: TRBV28; len: 15; CDR3nt: TGTGCCAGCTTAACAAGGACTAGCGGGGCCTACGAGCAGTACTTC; CDR3aa: CASLTRTSGAYEQYF
j_gene: TRBJ1-4; d_gene: -; abundance: -; v_gene: TRBV11-2; len: 11; CDR3nt: TGTGCCAGCAGCTCCCGTCCCACCGGGTTTTTT; CDR3aa: CASSSRPTGFF
j_gene: TRBJ1-1; d_gene: -; abundance: -; v_gene: TRBV5-1; len: 16; CDR3nt: TGCGCCAGCAGGCCCCCTGACAGGAATATGAACACTGAAGCTTTCTTT; CDR3aa: CASRPPDRNMNTEAFF
j_gene: TRBJ1-6; d_gene: -; abundance: -; v_gene: TRBV11-3; len: 13; CDR3nt: TGTGCCAGCAGCTCCTATTATAATTCACCCCTCCACTTT; CDR3aa: CASSSYYNSPLHF
j_gene: TRBJ1-1; d_gene: -; abundance: -; v_gene: TRBV2; len: 14; CDR3nt: TGTGCCAGCAGTGAACAGAACATGAACACTGAAGCTTTCTTT; CDR3aa: CASSEQNMNTEAFF
j_gene: TRBJ2-7; d_gene: -; abundance: -; v_gene: TRBV4-3; len: 13; CDR3nt: TGCGCCAGCAGCCAGCAGCGCGACTACGAGCAGTACTTC; CDR3aa: CASSQQRDYEQYF
j_gene: TRBJ2-1; d_gene: -; abundance: -; v_gene: TRBV5-4; len: 18; CDR3nt: TGTGCCAGCAGCTTGGGCACCAGCCGTCCAGCCGGGGGCAATGAGCAGTTCTTC; CDR3aa: CASSLGTSRPAGGNEQFF
j_gene: TRBJ1-3; d_gene: TRBD1; abundance: -; v_gene: TRBV9; len: 16; CDR3nt: TGTGCCAGCAGTCCGGGGAGCGGACAGGGGGCGGGCACCATATATTTT; CDR3aa: CASSPGSGQGAGTIYF
j_gene: TRBJ1-6; d_gene: TRBD1; abundance: -; v_gene: TRBV3-1/TRBV3-2; len: 12; CDR3nt: TGTGCCACCGCGACAGGGGATTCACCCCTCCACTTT; CDR3aa: CATATGDSPLHF
j_gene: TRBJ1-6; d_gene: -; abundance: -; v_gene: TRBV4-3; len: 15; CDR3nt: TGCGCCAGCAGCCAAGGACGGAGAATCAATTCACCCCTCCACTTT; CDR3aa: CASSQGRRINSPLHF
j_gene: TRBJ1-1; d_gene: TRBD1; abundance: -; v_gene: TRBV19; len: 16; CDR3nt: TGTGCCAGTAGGGACAGGGGGCTAGTGATGAACACTGAAGCTTTCTTT; CDR3aa: CASRDRGLVMNTEAFF
j_gene: TRBJ1-2; d_gene: TRBD1; abundance: many; v_gene: TRBV7-8; len: 16; CDR3nt: TGTGCCAGCAGCTTAGAATCGGGACAGGGTCGATATGGCTACACCTTC; CDR3aa: CASSLESGQGRYGYTF
j_gene: TRBJ2-7; d_gene: TRBD1; abundance: -; v_gene: TRBV6-2/TRBV6-3; len: 13; CDR3nt: TGTGCCAGCAGCGGACAGGGGGCGTGGGAGCAGTACTTC; CDR3aa: CASSGQGAWEQYF
j_gene: TRBJ1-2; d_gene: -; abundance: -; v_gene: TRBV9; len: 14; CDR3nt: TGTGCCAGCAGAGGACAGACGCGGAACTATGGCTACACCTTC; CDR3aa: CASRGQTRNYGYTF